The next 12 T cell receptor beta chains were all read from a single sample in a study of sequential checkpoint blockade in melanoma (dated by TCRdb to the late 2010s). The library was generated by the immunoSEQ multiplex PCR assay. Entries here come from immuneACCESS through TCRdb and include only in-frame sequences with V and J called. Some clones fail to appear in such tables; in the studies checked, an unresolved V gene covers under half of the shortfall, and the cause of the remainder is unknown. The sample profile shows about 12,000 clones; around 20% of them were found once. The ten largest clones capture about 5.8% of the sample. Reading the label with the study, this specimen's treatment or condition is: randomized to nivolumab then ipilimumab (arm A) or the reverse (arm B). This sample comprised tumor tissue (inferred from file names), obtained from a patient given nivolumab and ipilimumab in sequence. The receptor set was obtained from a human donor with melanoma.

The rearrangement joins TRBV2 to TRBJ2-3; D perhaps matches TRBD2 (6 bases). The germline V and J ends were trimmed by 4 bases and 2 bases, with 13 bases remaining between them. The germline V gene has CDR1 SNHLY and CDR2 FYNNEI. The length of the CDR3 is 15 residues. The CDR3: CASSGVGGVTDTQYF. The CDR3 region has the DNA TGTGCCAGCAGTGGGGTTGGCGGGGTCACAGATACGCAGTATTTT. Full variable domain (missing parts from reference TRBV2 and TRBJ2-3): EPEVTQTPSHQVTQMGQEVILRCVPISNHLYFYWYRQILGQKVEFLVSFYNNEISEKSEIFDDQFSVERPDGSNFTLKIRSTKLEDSAMYFCASSGVGGVTDTQYFGPGTRLTVL.

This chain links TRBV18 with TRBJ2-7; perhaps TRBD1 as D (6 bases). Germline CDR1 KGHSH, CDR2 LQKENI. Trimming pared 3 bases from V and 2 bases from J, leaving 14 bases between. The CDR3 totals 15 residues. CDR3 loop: CASSPEAGATYEQYF. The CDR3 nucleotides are TGTGCCAGCTCACCCGAGGCAGGGGCGACCTACGAGCAGTACTTC. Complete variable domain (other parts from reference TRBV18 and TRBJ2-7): NAGVMQNPRHLVRRRGQEARLRCSPMKGHSHVYWYRQLPEEGLKFMVYLQKENIIDESGMPKERFSAEFPKEGPSILRIQQVVRGDSAAYFCASSPEAGATYEQYFGPGTRLTVT.

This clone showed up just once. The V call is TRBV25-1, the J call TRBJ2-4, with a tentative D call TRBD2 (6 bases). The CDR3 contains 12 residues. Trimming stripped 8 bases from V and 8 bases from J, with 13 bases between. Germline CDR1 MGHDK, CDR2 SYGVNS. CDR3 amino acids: CASSSGDYIQYF. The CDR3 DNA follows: TGTGCCAGCTCGTCGGGGGACTACATTCAGTACTTC.

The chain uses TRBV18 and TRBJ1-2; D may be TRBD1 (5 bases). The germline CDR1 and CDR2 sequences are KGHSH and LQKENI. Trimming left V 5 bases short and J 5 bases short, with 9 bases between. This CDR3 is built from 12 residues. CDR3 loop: CASSKTVYGYTF. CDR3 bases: TGTGCCAGCTCAAAGACAGTTTATGGCTACACCTTC. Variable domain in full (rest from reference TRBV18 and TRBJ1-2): NAGVMQNPRHLVRRRGQEARLRCSPMKGHSHVYWYRQLPEEGLKFMVYLQKENIIDESGMPKERFSAEFPKEGPSILRIQQVVRGDSAAYFCASSKTVYGYTFGSGTRLTVV.

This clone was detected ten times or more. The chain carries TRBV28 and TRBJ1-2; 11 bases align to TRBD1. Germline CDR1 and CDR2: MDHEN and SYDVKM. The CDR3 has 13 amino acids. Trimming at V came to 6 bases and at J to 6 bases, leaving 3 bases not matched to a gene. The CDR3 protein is CASRDRGHNGYTF. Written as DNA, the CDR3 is TGTGCCAGCAGGGACAGGGGGCATAATGGCTACACCTTC.

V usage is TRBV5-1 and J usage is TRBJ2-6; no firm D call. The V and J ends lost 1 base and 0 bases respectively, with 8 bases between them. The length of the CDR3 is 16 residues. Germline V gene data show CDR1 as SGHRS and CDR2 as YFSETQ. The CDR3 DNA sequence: TGCGCCAGCAGCTTGTTCAGTCTCTCTGGGGCCAACGTCCTGACTTTC. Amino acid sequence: CASSLFSLSGANVLTF.

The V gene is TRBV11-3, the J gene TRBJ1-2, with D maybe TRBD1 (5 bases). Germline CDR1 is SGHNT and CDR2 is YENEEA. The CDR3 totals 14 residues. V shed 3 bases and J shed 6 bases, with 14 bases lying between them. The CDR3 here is CASSFSGRADGYTF. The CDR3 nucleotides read TGTGCCAGCAGCTTTTCCGGCAGGGCCGATGGCTACACCTTC.

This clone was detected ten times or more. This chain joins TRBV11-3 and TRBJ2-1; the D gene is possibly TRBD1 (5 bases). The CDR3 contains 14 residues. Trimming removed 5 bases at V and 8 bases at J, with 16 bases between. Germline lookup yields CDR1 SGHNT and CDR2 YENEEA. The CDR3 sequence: CASSRGQLTDEQFF. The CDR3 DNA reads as TGTGCCAGCAGCCGCGGACAACTAACCGATGAGCAGTTCTTC.

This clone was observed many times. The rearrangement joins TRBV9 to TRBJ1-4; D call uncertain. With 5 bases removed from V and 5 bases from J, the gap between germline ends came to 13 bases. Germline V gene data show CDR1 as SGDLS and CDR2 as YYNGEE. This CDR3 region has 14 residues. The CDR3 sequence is CASSASWVNEKLFF. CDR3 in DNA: TGTGCCAGCAGTGCTAGCTGGGTGAATGAAAAACTGTTTTTT.

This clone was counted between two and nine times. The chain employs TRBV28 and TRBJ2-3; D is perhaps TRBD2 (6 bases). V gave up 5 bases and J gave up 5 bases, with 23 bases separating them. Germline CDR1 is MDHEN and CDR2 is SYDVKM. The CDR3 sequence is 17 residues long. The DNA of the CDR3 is TGTGCCAGCAGTCGCGGACCGGGACTCAACAGTCAAGATACGCAGTATTTT. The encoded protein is CASSRGPGLNSQDTQYF.

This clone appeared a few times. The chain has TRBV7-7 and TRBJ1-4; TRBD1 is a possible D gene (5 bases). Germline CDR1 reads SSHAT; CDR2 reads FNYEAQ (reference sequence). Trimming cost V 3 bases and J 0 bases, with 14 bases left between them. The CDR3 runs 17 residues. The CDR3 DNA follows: TGTGCCAGCAGCTTGGAGCCAGGGAGTGCAACTAATGAAAAACTGTTTTTT. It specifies CASSLEPGSATNEKLFF.

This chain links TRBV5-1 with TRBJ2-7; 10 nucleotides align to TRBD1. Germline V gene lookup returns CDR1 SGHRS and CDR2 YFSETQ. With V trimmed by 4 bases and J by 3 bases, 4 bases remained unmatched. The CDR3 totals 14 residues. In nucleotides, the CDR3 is TGCGCCAGCAGCGCGGGGGACAGGGGCTACGAGCAGTACTTC. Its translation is CASSAGDRGYEQYF.